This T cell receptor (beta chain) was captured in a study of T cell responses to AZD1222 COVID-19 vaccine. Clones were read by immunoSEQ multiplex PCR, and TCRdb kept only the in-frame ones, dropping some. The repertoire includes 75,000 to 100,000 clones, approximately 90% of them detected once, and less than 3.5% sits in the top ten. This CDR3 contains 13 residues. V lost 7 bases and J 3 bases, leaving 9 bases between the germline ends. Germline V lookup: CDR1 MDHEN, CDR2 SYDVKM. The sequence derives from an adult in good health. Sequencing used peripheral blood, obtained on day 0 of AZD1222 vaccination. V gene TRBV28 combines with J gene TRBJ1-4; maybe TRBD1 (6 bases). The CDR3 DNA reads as TGTGCCAGCATCCAGGGGCCTAATGAAAAACTGTTTTTT. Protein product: CASIQGPNEKLFF.